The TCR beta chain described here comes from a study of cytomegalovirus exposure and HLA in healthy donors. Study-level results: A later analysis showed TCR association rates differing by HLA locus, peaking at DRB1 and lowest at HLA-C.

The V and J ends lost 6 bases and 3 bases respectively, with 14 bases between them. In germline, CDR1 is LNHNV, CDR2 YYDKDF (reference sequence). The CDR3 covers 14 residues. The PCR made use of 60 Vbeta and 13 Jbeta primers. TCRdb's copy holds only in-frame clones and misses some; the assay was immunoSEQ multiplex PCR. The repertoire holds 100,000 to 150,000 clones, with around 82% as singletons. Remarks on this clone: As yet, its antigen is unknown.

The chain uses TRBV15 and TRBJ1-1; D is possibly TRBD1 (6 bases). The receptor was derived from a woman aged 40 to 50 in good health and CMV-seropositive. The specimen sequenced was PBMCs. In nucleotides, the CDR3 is TGTGCCACCAGGAGTGAGGACAGATACACTGAAGCTTTCTTT. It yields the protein CATRSEDRYTEAFF.